This entry lists 13 T cell receptor beta chains sequenced from one sample in a study of OX40 agonist ivuxolimab in advanced cancers. Receptor libraries were prepared by the immunoSEQ multiplex PCR assay. Held by TCRdb, this immuneACCESS table contains in-frame sequences only and omits some clones. Under half of the omission traces to an unresolved V gene where checked; the cause of the rest is unknown. The sample includes more than 65,000 clones, with around 89% observed a single time. Of the sample, over 0.55% falls within the top ten clones. This specimen was CD4+ or CD8+ T cells sorted from blood, taken in a trial of the OX40 agonist ivuxolimab. These receptors all stem from an adult with an advanced solid tumor such as melanoma, head and neck, liver or kidney cancer.

The V call is TRBV5-1, the J call TRBJ1-6; 7 bases map to TRBD1. CDR1 is SGHRS and CDR2 is YFSETQ in the germline V gene. The CDR3 consists of 13 residues. The V segment lost 7 bases and the J segment 10 bases; nucleotides outside the gene matches: 8. In DNA, the CDR3 is TGCGCCAGCGTGGGGACAGACGGGTCACCCCTCCACTTT. Translating it yields CASVGTDGSPLHF.

V and J are TRBV7-2 and TRBJ1-1; 8 nucleotides line up with TRBD1. V shed 3 bases and J 8 bases; nucleotides not matched to a gene: 5. CDR1 SGHTA and CDR2 FQGNSA come from the germline V gene. This CDR3 region has 13 residues. The CDR3 DNA sequence: TGTGCCAGCAGCTTTAACAGGGACAGGGAAGCTTTCTTT. This gives the protein CASSFNRDREAFF.

This rearrangement joins TRBV19 to TRBJ2-2; D unclear. Trimming cost V 5 bases and J 2 bases, with 3 bases left between them. CDR3 size: 12 residues. The germline V gene has CDR1 LNHDA and CDR2 SQIVND (reference sequence). CDR3 protein: CASSFNTGELFF. Written as DNA, the CDR3 is TGTGCCAGTAGTTTTAACACCGGGGAGCTGTTTTTT.

The chain couples TRBV6-1 to TRBJ1-6; D possibly corresponds to TRBD1 (5 bases). Germline V gene lookup returns CDR1 MNHNS and CDR2 SASEGT. The V end was cut by 4 bases, the J end by 1 base, with 20 bases between. The CDR3 is made up of 19 amino acids. The CDR3 region is CASSALKEGIRSYNSPLHF. CDR3 DNA: TGTGCCAGCAGTGCCCTTAAGGAGGGGATCCGATCCTATAATTCACCCCTCCACTTT.

This rearrangement joins TRBV7-6 to TRBJ2-7; tentative D call: TRBD2 (5 bases). The CDR3 consists of 13 residues. Trimming cost V 1 base and J 6 bases, with 10 bases left between them. Per germline, CDR1 SGHVS and CDR2 FNYEAQ. The CDR3 sequence: CASSLVRGSEQYF. Written as DNA, the CDR3 is TGTGCCAGCAGCTTAGTGCGAGGGAGCGAGCAGTACTTC.

The rearrangement uses TRBV27 and TRBJ1-4; perhaps TRBD1 as D (6 bases). V lost 6 bases and J 6 bases, leaving 14 bases between the germline ends. CDR1 is MNHEY, CDR2 SMNVEV, per germline (reference sequence). This CDR3 has 14 residues. CDR3 sequence reads: CASRLTGKDEKLFF. CDR3 in DNA: TGTGCCAGCAGACTAACAGGGAAGGATGAAAAACTGTTTTTT.

The chain has TRBV5-1 and TRBJ1-3; D not certain. The CDR3 is 15 residues long. Germline V gene lookup returns CDR1 SGHRS and CDR2 YFSETQ. V was pared by 0 bases and J by 0 bases, with 7 bases between. The CDR3 DNA follows: TGCGCCAGCAGCTTGGCCGGTAGCTCTGGAAACACCATATATTTT. Its translation is CASSLAGSSGNTIYF.

The CDR3 nucleotides are TGCGCCAGCAGCCAAGATACTTCCGGGCCCCAGCATTTT. As protein: CASSQDTSGPQHF. The chain employs TRBV4-1 and TRBJ1-5, with unresolved D. The V and J ends lost 0 bases and 9 bases respectively, with 9 bases between them. The CDR3 has 13 residues. Germline CDR1 reads MGHRA; CDR2 reads YSYEKL.

This chain connects TRBV7-8 to TRBJ1-2; no clear D gene. Looked up from germline, CDR1 is SGHVS and CDR2 is FQNEAQ. The CDR3 covers 12 residues. V lost 8 bases to trimming and J lost 3 bases, with 10 bases between them. CDR3 sequence (DNA): TGTGCCAGCGGGCGATGGGACTATGGCTACACCTTC. Protein: CASGRWDYGYTF.

The rearrangement uses TRBV5-4 and TRBJ2-1; D is possibly TRBD2 (7 bases). The length of the CDR3 is 15 residues. Trimming removed 0 bases at V and 6 bases at J, with 13 bases between. Germline CDR1 is SGHNT and CDR2 is YYREEE (reference sequence). CDR3 bases: TGTGCCAGCAGCTTGGCGGGGGGCCGGGCCAATGAGCAGTTCTTC. Translating it yields CASSLAGGRANEQFF.

The genes are TRBV10-3 and TRBJ1-5, with D possibly matching TRBD1 (6 bases). Per the germline V gene, CDR1 is ENHRY and CDR2 is SYGVKD. With 6 bases removed from V and 4 bases from J, the gap between germline ends came to 10 bases. The CDR3 contains 13 residues. The CDR3 DNA follows: TGTGCCATCAGGCCCGACAGGAATCAGCCCCAGCATTTT. Its translation is CAIRPDRNQPQHF.

V and J are TRBV6-1 and TRBJ1-2; no clear D gene. This CDR3 spans 12 amino acids. Germline values: CDR1 MNHNS, CDR2 SASEGT. Trimming left V 2 bases short and J 4 bases short, with 5 bases between. CDR3 sequence reads: CASSERVYGYTF. The CDR3 nucleotides read TGTGCCAGCAGTGAAAGGGTCTATGGCTACACCTTC.

The genes are TRBV15 and TRBJ2-3, with a weak D call TRBD2 (6 bases). Germline V gives CDR1 LNHNV, CDR2 YYDKDF (reference sequence). Deletions cut 10 bases from V and 9 bases from J, with 26 bases between. The CDR3 sequence is 15 residues long. In DNA form, the CDR3 reads TGTGCCATCGCCACCAGCCCTCCGGGGGTCGGGACGCAGTATTTT. It translates to CAIATSPPGVGTQYF.